The present T cell receptor beta chain was sequenced within a study of T cell responses to AZD1222 COVID-19 vaccine. TCRdb keeps only in-frame clones here, not all; method: immunoSEQ multiplex PCR. In the table there are about 140,000 clones, less than 95% of which are singletons. The germline V and J ends were trimmed by 4 bases and 1 base, with 7 bases remaining between them. CDR3 length: 13 residues. Germline CDR1 LNHDA, CDR2 SQIVND (reference sequence). The chain couples TRBV19 to TRBJ1-1; TRBD1 might be the D (6 bases). The TCR comes from an adult who received the MenACWY meningococcal vaccine as a control. This material consisted of peripheral blood, taken 28 days after the second dose of the MenACWY control vaccine. The CDR3 DNA is TGTGCCAGTAGTAGGGACAAGAACACTGAAGCTTTCTTT. This encodes CASSRDKNTEAFF.